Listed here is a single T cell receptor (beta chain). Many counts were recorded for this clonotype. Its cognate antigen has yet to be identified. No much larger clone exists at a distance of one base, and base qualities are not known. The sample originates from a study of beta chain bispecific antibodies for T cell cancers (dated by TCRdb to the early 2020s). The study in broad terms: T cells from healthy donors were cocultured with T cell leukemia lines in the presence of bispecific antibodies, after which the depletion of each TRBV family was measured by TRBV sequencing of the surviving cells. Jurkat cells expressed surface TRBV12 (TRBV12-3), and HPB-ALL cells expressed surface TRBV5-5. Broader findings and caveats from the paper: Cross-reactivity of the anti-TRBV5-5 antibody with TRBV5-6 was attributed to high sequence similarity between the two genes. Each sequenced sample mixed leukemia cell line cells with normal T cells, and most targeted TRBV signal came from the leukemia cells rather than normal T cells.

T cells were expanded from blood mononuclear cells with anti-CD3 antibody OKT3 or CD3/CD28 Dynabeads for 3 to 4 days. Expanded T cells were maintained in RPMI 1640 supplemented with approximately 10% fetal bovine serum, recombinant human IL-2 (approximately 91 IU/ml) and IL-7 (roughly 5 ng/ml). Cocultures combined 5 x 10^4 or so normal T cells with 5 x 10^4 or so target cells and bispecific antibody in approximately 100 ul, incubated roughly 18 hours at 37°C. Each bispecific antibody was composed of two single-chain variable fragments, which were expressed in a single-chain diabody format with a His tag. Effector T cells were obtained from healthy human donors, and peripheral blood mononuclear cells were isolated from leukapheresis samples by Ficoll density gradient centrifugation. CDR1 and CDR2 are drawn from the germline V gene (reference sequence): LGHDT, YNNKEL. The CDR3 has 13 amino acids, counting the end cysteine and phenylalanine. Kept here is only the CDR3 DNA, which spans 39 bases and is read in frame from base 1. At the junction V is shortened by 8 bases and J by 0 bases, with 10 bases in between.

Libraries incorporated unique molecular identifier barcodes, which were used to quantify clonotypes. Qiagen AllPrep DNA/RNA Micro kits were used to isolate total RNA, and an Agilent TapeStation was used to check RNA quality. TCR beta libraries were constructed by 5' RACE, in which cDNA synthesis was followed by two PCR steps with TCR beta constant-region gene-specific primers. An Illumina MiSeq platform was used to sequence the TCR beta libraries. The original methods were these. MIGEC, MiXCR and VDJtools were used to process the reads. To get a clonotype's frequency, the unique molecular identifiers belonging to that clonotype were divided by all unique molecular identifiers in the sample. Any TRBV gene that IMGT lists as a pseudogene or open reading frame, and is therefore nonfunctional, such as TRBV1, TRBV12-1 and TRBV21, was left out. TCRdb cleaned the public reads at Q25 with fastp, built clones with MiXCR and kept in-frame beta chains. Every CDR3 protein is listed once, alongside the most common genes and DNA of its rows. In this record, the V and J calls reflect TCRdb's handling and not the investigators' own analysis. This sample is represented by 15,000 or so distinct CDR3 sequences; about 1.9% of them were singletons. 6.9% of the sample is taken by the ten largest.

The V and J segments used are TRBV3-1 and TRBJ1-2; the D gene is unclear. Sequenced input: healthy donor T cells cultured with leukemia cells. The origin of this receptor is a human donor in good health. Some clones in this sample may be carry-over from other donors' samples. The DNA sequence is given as TGTGCCAGCTCGGCAGCAGCTAACTATGGCTACACCTTC. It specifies CASSAAANYGYTF. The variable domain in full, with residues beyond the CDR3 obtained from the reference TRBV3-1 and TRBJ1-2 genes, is DTAVSQTPKYLVTQMGNDKSIKCEQNLGHDTMYWYKQDSKKFLKIMFSYNNKELIINETVPNRFSPKSPDKAHLNLHINSLELGDSAVYFCASSAAANYGYTFGSGTRLTVV.